This T cell receptor (beta chain) was found in a study of OX40 agonist ivuxolimab in advanced cancers. Study-level information: Three patients, one with hepatocellular carcinoma and two with cutaneous melanoma, responded partially. Study-level results: Nonresponders, in some cases, also had low normalized T-cell clonal expansion.

Patients were excluded for autoimmune disease history or systemic immunosuppression. This clone has only one observation. Its antigen remains unidentified. CDR3 size: 13 residues. From germline, CDR1 is MNHNY and CDR2 SVGAGI (reference sequence). Trimming shortened V by 3 bases and J by 6 bases, and 12 bases separated the two germline ends. Measured with immunoSEQ multiplex PCR; TCRdb has only the in-frame clones, and not every one. In the table there are nearly 95,000 clones, approximately 94% of which are singletons. Sequences were derived from CD4+ or CD8+ T cells sorted from blood, sampled in a trial of the OX40 agonist ivuxolimab. This chain joins TRBV6-6 and TRBJ2-7; D uncertain. This receptor was taken from an adult with an advanced solid tumor such as melanoma, head and neck, liver or kidney cancer. The CDR3 nucleotides are TGTGCCAGCAGTTATGTGGCGCCCGGCGAGCAGTACTTC. This sequence encodes CASSYVAPGEQYF.